Sequencing of this T cell receptor beta chain was carried out in a study of CD8+ T cells in alopecia areata. Study-wide background: Treated patients' severity was scored by percentage of affected scalp area.

Treatment: oral pan-JAK inhibitor, 5-10 mg twice daily. Note on this clone: The antigen is not known.

cDNA prepared by RNA extraction and subsequent reverse transcription served as the template for sequencing. The data were produced by immunoSEQ multiplex PCR, yet TCRdb's version contains in-frame clones alone and is incomplete. Here the sample spans 200,000 or so clones, over 45% being singletons. Findings of the study overall: More clonal than normal scalp was lesional scalp, particularly alopecia totalis/universalis. In blood and scalp, many expanded lesional clones persisted during tofacitinib.

Per the germline V gene, CDR1 is SEHNR and CDR2 is FQNEAQ (reference sequence). The CDR3 contains 14 residues. V was clipped by 5 bases and J by 2 bases, with 9 bases between them. The sequences come from CD4+ T cells sorted from blood, collected at week 24, from a patient treated with tofacitinib. This chain uses TRBV7-9 with TRBJ2-2, with D unclear. The receptor's source is a human donor with alopecia areata. The CDR3 DNA follows: TGTGCCAGCAGCCGCGGCGAAAACACCGGGGAGCTGTTTTTT. It translates to CASSRGENTGELFF.